This passage covers 4 T cell receptor beta chains from one sample sequenced in a study of response to subunit inactivated influenza vaccine. Each CDR3 protein gets one entry after TCRdb re-called the RT-PCR reads with MiXCR. The table shows hundreds of thousands of distinct CDR3 sequences, with about 10% occurring only once. The sequencing here drew on PBMCs from blood, taken on the day of vaccination. The receptors shown here come from a man between 50 and 59 years old who received an inactivated influenza vaccine.

CDR3 residues: CSATKLARGVYTEAFF. The DNA for the CDR3 is TGCAGTGCTACCAAACTAGCTAGGGGGGTGTACACTGAAGCTTTCTTT. V gene TRBV20-1 combines with J gene TRBJ1-1; TRBD1 might be the D (6 bases). V was pared by 4 bases and J by 3 bases, with 21 bases between. This CDR3 contains 16 residues. CDR1 and CDR2 from the germline V gene are DFQATT and SNEGSKA (reference sequence).

The chain is built from TRBV6-1 and TRBJ2-1; 7 positions match TRBD2. V gave up 7 bases and J gave up 3 bases; unmatched junction bases: 12. From germline, CDR1 is MNHNS and CDR2 SASEGT. The CDR3 runs to 16 residues. The CDR3, as DNA: TGTGCCAGCAAACTAAGGTCTAGCGGAAACTACAATGAGCAGTTCTTC. Translated, it gives CASKLRSSGNYNEQFF.

This clonotype was picked up many times. The genes are TRBV10-3 and TRBJ2-7; 7 bases align to TRBD2. The CDR3 runs 13 residues. The trim removed 10 bases at V and 1 base at J, leaving 7 bases unmatched. Germline CDR1 ENHRY, CDR2 SYGVKD. CDR3 amino acids: CATRGDLSYEQYF. CDR3 in DNA: TGTGCCACACGGGGGGACCTTTCCTACGAGCAGTACTTC.

Ten or more counts support this clonotype. The chain combines TRBV6-4 with TRBJ2-3; TRBD1 matches 7 bases. This CDR3 region has 14 residues. Trimming took 4 bases from V and 2 from J; bases not matched to a gene: 3. Germline CDR1 is MRHNA and CDR2 is SNTAGT. CDR3 coding DNA: TGTGCCAGCAGTGGGGACAGTGACACAGATACGCAGTATTTT. This gives the protein CASSGDSDTDTQYF.